Shown below are 25 T cell receptor beta chains from a single sample sequenced in a study of identical twins. From the 5' RACE reads, TCRdb called clonotypes with MiXCR, one entry per CDR3 protein. The table shows approximately 140,000 distinct CDR3 sequences, with around 3.4% occurring only once. The sequenced sample consisted of memory T cells sorted from blood. All receptors derive from a man between 18 and 35 years old in good health.

For this clonotype: This could be a read error, since a much larger clone is one nucleotide away. Without the conserved terminal phenylalanine or tryptophan, this CDR3 likely stems from a read error. The chain recombines TRBV28 with TRBJ1-2; D uncertain. The V and J ends lost 4 bases and 7 bases respectively, with 10 bases between them. Germline lookup yields CDR1 MDHEN and CDR2 SYDVKM. The CDR3 loop spans 12 amino acids. CDR3 bases: TGTGCCAGCAGTTCCGACCTTAGTGGCTACACCTCC. Translated: CASSSDLSGYTS.

In its sample, this clonotype was seen many times. This chain connects TRBV11-2 to TRBJ2-1, with TRBD2 matching over 7 bases. The CDR3 is 18 amino acids. Losses at the gene ends were 3 bases for V and 4 bases for J; bases not matched to a gene: 15. CDR1 is SGHAT, CDR2 FQNNGV, per germline. This CDR3 reads CASSFSVWLADPYNEQFF. The CDR3 DNA follows: TGTGCCAGCAGCTTTTCTGTTTGGCTAGCGGACCCTTACAATGAGCAGTTCTTC.

This clonotype appeared many times. The chain links TRBV20-1 to TRBJ2-2; a weak D match, TRBD2 (7 bases). Trimming cost V 3 bases and J 5 bases, with 16 bases left between them. From germline, CDR1 is DFQATT and CDR2 SNEGSKA (reference sequence). This CDR3 region has 15 residues. Written as DNA, the CDR3 is TGCAGTGCTAGGGGGGCGGGAGCTCGAACCGGGGAGCTGTTTTTT. Translating it yields CSARGAGARTGELFF.

This clonotype was found many times. This chain connects TRBV28 to TRBJ1-2; TRBD1 matches 8 bases. After removal of 3 bases from V and 5 bases from J, the junction contained 5 bases not matched to a gene. Germline loops: CDR1 MDHEN, CDR2 SYDVKM. The CDR3 loop spans 14 amino acids. The CDR3 reads CASSFTGTGYGYTF. The CDR3 DNA is TGTGCCAGCAGTTTCACGGGGACAGGATATGGCTACACCTTC.

The sample holds many counts of this clonotype. This sequence joins TRBV5-1 and TRBJ2-3; tentatively, D is TRBD2 (5 bases). With 6 bases removed from V and 2 bases from J, the gap between germline ends came to 16 bases. The germline V gene encodes CDR1 SGHRS and CDR2 YFSETQ. The CDR3 has 15 residues. CDR3 residues: CASTNQAAATDTQYF. DNA of the CDR3: TGCGCCAGCACCAACCAAGCGGCGGCCACAGATACGCAGTATTTT.

This clonotype was picked up many times. The rearrangement uses TRBV12-3 or TRBV12-4 and TRBJ1-3, with TRBD1 identical over 8 bases. The trim removed 6 bases at V and 0 bases at J, leaving 4 bases unmatched. The CDR3 extends over 15 amino acids. CDR3: CASRETGGSGNTIYF. The CDR3 region has the DNA TGTGCCAGCAGGGAAACAGGGGGCTCTGGAAACACCATATATTTT.

This clonotype was seen many times. The rearrangement links TRBV4-2 to TRBJ2-6; D call uncertain. Between the trimmed V and J ends, which lost 1 base and 2 bases, there was a span of 12 bases. Per the germline V gene, CDR1 is LGHNA and CDR2 is YNFKEQ. The CDR3 contains 17 residues. The CDR3 sequence is CASSQGQVGAGANVLTF. The CDR3 DNA follows: TGTGCCAGCAGCCAAGGCCAGGTAGGAGCTGGGGCCAACGTCCTGACTTTC.

This clonotype was recorded at least ten times. The chain employs TRBV20-1 and TRBJ2-7; D is perhaps TRBD2 (6 bases). The germline gives CDR1 DFQATT, CDR2 SNEGSKA (reference sequence). This CDR3 comprises 15 residues. V lost 3 bases and J lost 6, with 21 bases in between. The DNA of the CDR3 is TGCAGTGCTAGTTCTCGTAGTCGGACTATAGGCGAGCAGTACTTC. Protein: CSASSRSRTIGEQYF.

Many counts were recorded for this clonotype. The chain has TRBV12-5 and TRBJ2-3, with 8 bases fitting TRBD1. Trimming at V came to 5 bases and at J to 2 bases, leaving 9 bases not matched to a gene. Germline V gene data show CDR1 as LGHNT and CDR2 as FRNRAP. The CDR3 is made up of 16 amino acids. The CDR3 DNA is TGTGCTAGTGGTCCTGGACGGACAGGGTACACAGATACGCAGTATTTT. Protein sequence: CASGPGRTGYTDTQYF.

This clonotype was seen ten or more times. V usage is TRBV28 and J usage is TRBJ2-5; 8 bases line up with TRBD2. CDR1 is MDHEN and CDR2 is SYDVKM in the germline V gene. This CDR3 contains 13 residues. V gave up 8 bases and J gave up 6 bases; unmatched junction bases: 8. This CDR3 is CASGSGSVKTQYF. The CDR3 DNA sequence: TGTGCCAGCGGAAGCGGGAGCGTAAAGACCCAGTACTTC.

This clonotype appeared many times. V and J are TRBV10-3 and TRBJ1-2; 7 bases align to TRBD1. After removal of 4 bases from V and 3 bases from J, the junction contained 2 bases not matched to a gene. CDR3 length equals 13 residues. Germline CDR1 is ENHRY and CDR2 is SYGVKD. The DNA for the CDR3 is TGTGCCATCAGTGGGGACAGTTACTATGGCTACACCTTC. Encoded protein: CAISGDSYYGYTF.

The chain combines TRBV30 with TRBJ2-3; 8 bases map to TRBD1. V lost 3 bases and J lost 3; bases outside the gene matches: 8. CDR3 size: 15 residues. Germline V gene lookup returns CDR1 GTSNPN and CDR2 SVGIG (reference sequence). For the CDR3, the DNA is TGTGCCTGGAGGATTGTCACAGGGGGAACAGATACGCAGTATTTT. Amino acid sequence: CAWRIVTGGTDTQYF.

This clonotype was counted ten times or more. CDR3 nucleotides: TGCAGTGCTAGCGGGCAGGGGATAGGTCGCACTGAAGCTTTCTTT. Amino acids: CSASGQGIGRTEAFF. V and J are TRBV20-1 and TRBJ1-1; possibly TRBD1 for D (6 bases). The germline CDR1 and CDR2 sequences are DFQATT and SNEGSKA (reference sequence). This CDR3 contains 15 residues. V was trimmed by 3 bases and J by 4 bases, leaving 18 bases between them.

This clonotype was detected ten times or more. The gene calls are TRBV7-6 and TRBJ2-7; D might be TRBD1 (5 bases). Germline V gene data show CDR1 as SGHVS and CDR2 as FNYEAQ. V lost 1 base and J lost 3, with 10 bases in between. The CDR3 is 14 amino acids. CDR3 sequence (DNA): TGTGCCAGCAGCTTAGTGGACAACAGCTACGAGCAGTACTTC. This codes for CASSLVDNSYEQYF. The variable domain in full, with the rest retrieved from reference TRBV7-6 and TRBJ2-7, is GAGVSQSPRYKVTKRGQDVALRCDPISGHVSLYWYRQALGQGPEFLTYFNYEAQQDKSGLPNDRFSAERPEGSISTLTIQRTEQRDSAMYRCASSLVDNSYEQYFGPGTRLTVT.

This clonotype was seen ten or more times. This chain connects TRBV20-1 to TRBJ2-1; D gene uncertain. Germline CDR1 is DFQATT and CDR2 is SNEGSKA (reference sequence). Trimming cost V 4 bases and J 5 bases, with 15 bases left between them. The CDR3 length is 14 residues. This CDR3 reads CSATIGGMHNEQFF. CDR3 in DNA: TGCAGTGCTACGATCGGTGGTATGCACAATGAGCAGTTCTTC.

This clonotype was recorded at least ten times. The V gene is TRBV12-3 or TRBV12-4, the J gene TRBJ1-2; D unclear. There are 13 residues in the CDR3. V lost 4 bases to trimming and J lost 8 bases, with 14 bases between them. CDR3 residues: CASSSVAPWGYTF. The CDR3, as DNA: TGTGCCAGCAGTTCGGTGGCCCCCTGGGGCTACACCTTC.

This clonotype occurred many times. This chain connects TRBV5-1 to TRBJ2-3; D is unresolved. CDR1 and CDR2 (germline): SGHRS, YFSETQ. Trimming removed 1 base from V and 4 bases from J, with 10 bases in between. This CDR3 is 14 amino acids long. The CDR3 DNA reads TGCGCCAGCAGCTTGAGCCAACCTGCAGATACGCAGTATTTT. It encodes CASSLSQPADTQYF.

This chain joins TRBV5-1 and TRBJ2-5; weak D call: TRBD1 (8 bases). The germline V gene has CDR1 SGHRS and CDR2 YFSETQ. CDR3 length: 18 amino acids. Trimming took off 4 bases at V and 5 bases at J, with 27 bases between the two ends. CDR3 sequence (DNA): TGCGCCAGCAGCCCAACCGGACAGGGACTAACGCGGGGTGAGACCCAGTACTTC. The encoded protein is CASSPTGQGLTRGETQYF.

Many counts were recorded for this clonotype. J is TRBJ2-7 and V is TRBV6-5; weak D call: TRBD2 (5 bases). V was clipped by 6 bases and J by 6 bases, with 9 bases between them. The germline V gene has CDR1 MNHEY and CDR2 SVGAGI. The CDR3 runs 11 residues. The CDR3 spells CASRRSGEQYF. The CDR3 region has the DNA TGTGCCAGCAGACGCAGCGGCGAGCAGTACTTC.

This clonotype was observed many times. Here the CDR3 reads CASSPPNGLGGRTEAFF. The CDR3 DNA is TGTGCCAGCTCACCACCGAACGGGCTTGGGGGGCGCACTGAAGCTTTCTTT. V gene TRBV18 combines with J gene TRBJ1-1; D possibly corresponds to TRBD1 (6 bases). Germline-derived CDR1 and CDR2 are KGHSH and LQKENI. Trimming stripped 0 bases from V and 4 bases from J, with 18 bases between. This CDR3 is built from 17 residues.

This clonotype was seen repeatedly, ten times or more. V usage is TRBV10-3 and J usage is TRBJ2-1; 15 bases line up with TRBD2. Trimming cost V 3 bases and J 3 bases; bases outside gene matches: 9. Germline V CDR1 and CDR2: ENHRY, SYGVKD. CDR3 size: 19 residues. CDR3 nucleotides: TGTGCCATCAGTGAACTTTGGGGGACTAGCGGGGGGAACTACAATGAGCAGTTCTTC. Residues: CAISELWGTSGGNYNEQFF.

This clonotype appeared many times. V gene TRBV9 combines with J gene TRBJ1-2; perhaps TRBD1 as D (6 bases). The V gene lost 3 bases and the J gene lost 2 bases, with 14 bases spanning the gap. This CDR3 has 15 residues. Germline V gives CDR1 SGDLS, CDR2 YYNGEE. In nucleotides, the CDR3 is TGTGCCAGCAGCGCTCGCCCAGGGGAGAACTATGGCTACACCTTC. Residues: CASSARPGENYGYTF.

This clonotype was detected ten times or more. The chain carries TRBV10-3 and TRBJ1-2, with D perhaps matching TRBD1 (5 bases). CDR1 is ENHRY and CDR2 is SYGVKD in the germline V gene. Trimming left V 0 bases short and J 7 bases short, with 12 bases between. This CDR3 comprises 14 residues. For the CDR3, the DNA is TGTGCCATCAGTGAGTCAGGCCAGGGCAGTGGCTACACCTTC. Translation gives CAISESGQGSGYTF.

This clonotype was detected ten times or more. The junction shows a germline mismatch at one end, possibly a read error. The V call is TRBV6-1, the J call TRBJ1-5; D uncertain. Germline V gene sequence: CDR1 MNHNS, CDR2 SASEGT. The CDR3 length is 13 residues. DNA of the CDR3: TGTGCCAGCAGAGAAGGCGGAAATCAGCCCCAGCATTTT. Amino acid sequence: CASREGGNQPQHF.

This clonotype was observed at least ten times. The conserved final phenylalanine or tryptophan is absent from the CDR3, which likely points to a read error. The limits of the CDR3 on the DNA are not certain, so only TCRdb's listed CDR3 is given. The rearrangement joins TRBV10-3 to TRBJ2-7; TRBD1 reflects the table's D call only, with no check against the DNA. The CDR3 is 12 amino acids long, termini counted. The germline V gene encodes CDR1 ENHRY and CDR2 SYGVKD. The CDR3 sequence: CAISPGQGGVIA.